These T cell receptor beta chains were read from a single sample in a study of blood T cell repertoires in COVID-19. Sequencing was performed with immunoSEQ multiplex PCR; in TCRdb, only in-frame clones are kept and a portion is missing. The sample consists of some 370,000 clones, 85% to 90% of them appearing once. Sequenced: peripheral blood. These receptors all stem from a man in his late teens or twenties with active or convalescent COVID-19. Each CDR3 is given with its conserved first and last residue. D genes are given only for firm matches. Clone size is shown for a subset of rows, as once, few, many or a class of expanded clone.

d_call	v_call	clone_size	j_call	cdr3_nt	cdr3_aa
NA	TRBV3-1/TRBV3-2	NA	TRBJ1-1	TGTGCCAGCAGCCCGGTGAACACTGAAGCTTTCTTT	CASSPVNTEAFF
NA	TRBV28	NA	TRBJ1-4	TGTGCCAGCAGGCGGTCGTTTGCAACTAATGAAAAACTGTTTTTT	CASRRSFATNEKLFF
NA	TRBV29-1	few	TRBJ1-5	TGCAGCGTTCGGACAGATGGGAGATATAGCAATCAGCCCCAGCATTTT	CSVRTDGRYSNQPQHF
TRBD1	TRBV7-8	NA	TRBJ1-2	TGTGCCAGCAGACCACAGGGGGCGAATGGCTACACCTTC	CASRPQGANGYTF
NA	TRBV19	NA	TRBJ1-3	TGTGCCAGTGTGTGGGACAACTTAGGAACTGGAAACACCATATATTTT	CASVWDNLGTGNTIYF
TRBD1	TRBV9	once	TRBJ2-7	TGTGCCAGCAGCGGCGGGACAGGGGAAACCTACGAGCAGTACTTC	CASSGGTGETYEQYF
NA	TRBV7-8	few	TRBJ2-2	TGTGCCAGCAGCCCCAGGGGTAGGACAATGAACACCGGGGAGCTGTTTTTT	CASSPRGRTMNTGELFF
NA	TRBV27	few	TRBJ1-1	TGTGCCAGCAGTTTCGGGGGTTGGGGCACTGAAGCTTTCTTT	CASSFGGWGTEAFF
NA	TRBV29-1	NA	TRBJ2-6	TGCAGCGCCGGGACTGGGGCCAACGTGCTGACTTTC	CSAGTGANVLTF
TRBD1	TRBV6-5	NA	TRBJ1-2	TGTGCCAGCAGCTCGGACAGGGTGGTCTATGGCTACACCTTC	CASSSDRVVYGYTF
NA	TRBV12-3/TRBV12-4	NA	TRBJ2-7	TGTGCCAGCAGCCCCACCCTCGGCTACGAGCAGTACTTC	CASSPTLGYEQYF
TRBD1	TRBV18	once	TRBJ2-1	TGTGCCAGCTCACCAACGGAGACAGGGGGCAATGAGCAGTTCTTC	CASSPTETGGNEQFF
TRBD2	TRBV6-4	NA	TRBJ2-5	TGTGCCAGCAGTGTCGCGGGGGGTCCGACTAAGATGTACCAAGAGACCCAGTACTTC	CASSVAGGPTKMYQETQYF